A single T cell receptor (beta chain) is shown here with its context. Its antigen remains undetermined. Per-base quality was not reported, and no clone a single base away is much larger than it. The method behind the library was 5' RACE. Sequencing was carried out with an Illumina HiSeq 2500. A second roughly 6 to 12 cycle PCR used a sample-barcoded 5' primer and a J-beta primer mix. Each TCR beta cDNA molecule received a unique molecular identifier from a template-switch 5' adaptor carrying 12 random nucleotides. At least 2.5 million CDR3-containing paired-end reads were obtained from each sample. First-strand cDNA was synthesized from all RNA with the Mint cDNA synthesis kit, primed by a TRBC-specific oligonucleotide. Following uracil-DNA glycosylase treatment, a first 18-cycle PCR with universal primers M1SS and BC2_uni_R was performed on all cDNA. From the authors' description of their analysis: Each sample was normalized by randomly selecting 1 million high-quality reads, each carrying a distinct molecular identifier. Reads sharing molecular identifiers were discarded rather than binned into consensus sequences. MiTCR, run with a Q25 quality threshold and the strictest error-elimination algorithm, handled CDR3 identification, clonotype clustering and error correction. Lower-bound total TCR beta diversity was estimated with a nonparametric unseen species model using Euler transformation. Starting from the raw public reads, TCRdb applied fastp trimming at Q25, assembled clones with MiXCR and retained in-frame beta chains. Identical CDR3 proteins give one entry, which carries the most common genes and DNA. The V and J calls and clone size are TCRdb's, not the authors'. The sample contains about 1.4 million distinct CDR3 sequences, approximately 59% of them found a single time. About 6.3% of the sample is taken by the ten largest.

The germline V gene specifies MDHEN as CDR1 and SYDVKM as CDR2. Inclusive of the bounding cysteine and phenylalanine, the CDR3 is 15 residues long. Just CDR3 DNA is preserved here, 45 bases in frame from base 1. Trimmed from V: 2 bases; trimmed from J: 2 bases; junction bases lacking a gene match: 4. The donors were some 36 Caucasian individuals from Russia, aged roughly 6 to 100 years, who were systemically healthy. Approximately 9.7 milliliters of peripheral blood were drawn from each donor into EDTA-treated Vacutainer tubes. PBMCs were isolated by Ficoll-Paque density-gradient centrifugation, with at least 6.5 million obtained per sample. Trizol reagent was used to extract total RNA from the PBMCs, yielding at least 5.5 micrograms per sample. For every donor, an aliquot of PBMCs went through flow cytometry to measure the percentages of naive CD45RAhigh/CD27high T cells. The sample belongs to a study of blood T cells in healthy people across ages (dated by TCRdb to between 2014 and 2017). About the study as a whole: Template switching captured roughly one uniquely barcoded TCR beta cDNA molecule per two T cells in model experiments. To track age-related changes in TCR beta repertoire diversity, the study relied on deep sequencing normalized with unique cDNA molecular identifiers. The donors were split into four age groups: young (average around 15 years), middle-aged (about 40), aged (62) and long-lived (over 80). To avoid experimental bias, donors of different ages were distributed randomly across sequencing lanes. Two additional independent replicas of 1 million unique cDNA reads from the same blood draw were analyzed for two donors (one aged 18 to 30 and one aged 80 or older).

General study outcomes and caveats: Observed TCR beta diversity per million T cells fell roughly linearly with age, and a significant reduction was already apparent by age roughly 40. Since profiling was done on bulk unsorted PBMCs, naive and antigen-experienced compartments could not be conclusively compared. There was a strong correlation between observed TCR beta diversity and the percentage of naive T cells measured by flow cytometry. Estimates of total diversity based on one million sequenced T cells were considered lower bounds and underestimates. Compared with the aged group, more naive CD4+ T cells, fewer expanded clones and increased TCR diversity were shown by the long-lived group, suggesting age selection. Donor CMV infection status was unknown, potentially confounding age-related changes in expanded clonotypes.

The sample was blood. Recombination linked TRBV28 to TRBJ2-3; the junction holds 7 bases that match TRBD1. This TCR was sampled from a man aged 18 to 35 in good health. This receptor has the CDR3 CASSLEGAYTDTQYF. In nucleotide form, the sequence is TGTGCCAGCAGTTTAGAGGGGGCTTACACAGATACGCAGTATTTT.